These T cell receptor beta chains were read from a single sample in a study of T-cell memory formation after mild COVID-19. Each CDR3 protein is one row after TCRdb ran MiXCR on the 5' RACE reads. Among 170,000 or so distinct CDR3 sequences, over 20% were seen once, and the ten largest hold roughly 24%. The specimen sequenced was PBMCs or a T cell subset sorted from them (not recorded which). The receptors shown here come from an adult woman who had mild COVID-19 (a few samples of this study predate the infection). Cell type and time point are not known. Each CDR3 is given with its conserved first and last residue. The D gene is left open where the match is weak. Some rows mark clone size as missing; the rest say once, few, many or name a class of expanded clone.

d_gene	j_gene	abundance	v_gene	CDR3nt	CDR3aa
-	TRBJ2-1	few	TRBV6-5	TGTGCCAGCAGTTACTCGAGGGGGGTGCCTAGCAATGAGCAGTTCTTC	CASSYSRGVPSNEQFF
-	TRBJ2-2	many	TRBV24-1	TGTGCCACCAGTGATTACAGGAACACCGGGGAGCTGTTTTTT	CATSDYRNTGELFF
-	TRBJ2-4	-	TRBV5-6	TGTGCCAGCAGCTTTGGTGAGCCGGGACAAGAAATTCAGTACTTC	CASSFGEPGQEIQYF
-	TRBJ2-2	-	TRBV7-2	TGTGCCAGCAGCTTATCTACCAGGGGTTCCGGGGAGCTGTTTTTT	CASSLSTRGSGELFF
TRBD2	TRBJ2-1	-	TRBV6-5	TGTGCCAGCAGTTACCAAATACTAGCGGGGGTGGGATACAATGAGCAGTTCTTC	CASSYQILAGVGYNEQFF
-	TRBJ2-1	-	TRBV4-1	TGCGCCAGCAGCCAAGTAGGCGGGGGCCTTTACAATGAGCAGTTCTTC	CASSQVGGGLYNEQFF
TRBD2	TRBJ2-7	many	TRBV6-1	TGTGCCAGCAGCGTTAGCGGGAGCGAAAGCTCCTACGAGCAGTACTTC	CASSVSGSESSYEQYF
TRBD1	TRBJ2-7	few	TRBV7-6	TGTGCCAGCAGCTCAGGACTGGGGACAGGGAACCACGAGCAGTACTTC	CASSSGLGTGNHEQYF
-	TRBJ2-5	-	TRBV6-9	TGTGCCAGCAGTAATCCCCCGGGGGTCCAAGAGACCCAGTACTTC	CASSNPPGVQETQYF
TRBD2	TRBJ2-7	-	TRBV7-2	TGTGCCAGCAGCTGGGGTAGCGGGAGAGGGGGCGAGCAGTACTTC	CASSWGSGRGGEQYF
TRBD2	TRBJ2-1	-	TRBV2	TGTGCCAGCAGGGGGAGGGCTAGCGGGTCCGACATCTTC	CASRGRASGSDIF
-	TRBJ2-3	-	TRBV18	TGTGCCAGCTCACCCTCGGGTACAGATACGCAGTATTTT	CASSPSGTDTQYF
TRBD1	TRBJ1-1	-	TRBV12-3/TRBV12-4	TGTGCCAGCAGGCCACTCCCAGGGGGCGCGAAGGAGACTGAAGCTTTCTTT	CASRPLPGGAKETEAFF
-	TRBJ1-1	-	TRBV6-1	TGTGCCAGCAGGGGACAAATAGAACAAAAAACTGAAGCTTTCTTT	CASRGQIEQKTEAFF
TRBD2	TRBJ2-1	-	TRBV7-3	TGTGCCAGCAGCCCGGGACTACTAAGGAATGAGCAGTTCTTC	CASSPGLLRNEQFF
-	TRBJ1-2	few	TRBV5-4	TGTGCCAGCAGCTTAGGTCTCCAGAGAGAACTCGAAAACTATGGCTACACCTTC	CASSLGLQRELENYGYTF
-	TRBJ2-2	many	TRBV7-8	TGTGCCAGCAGCTTAGTCGGGGAGCTGTTTTTT	CASSLVGELFF
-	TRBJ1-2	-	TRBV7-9	TGTGCCAGCAGCCCTGGTGAGCAGGGATTTAACTATGGCTACACCTTC	CASSPGEQGFNYGYTF
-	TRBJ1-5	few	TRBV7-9	TGTGCCAGCAGCTCCTCTCCGGGGCTCCAGCCCCAGCATTTT	CASSSSPGLQPQHF
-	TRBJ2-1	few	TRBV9	TGTGCCAGCAGCGTAGGGTCTGAGCAGTTCTTC	CASSVGSEQFF